This T cell receptor (beta chain) originates from a study of cytomegalovirus exposure and HLA in healthy donors. Study-wide findings and caveats: Most sequenced TCRs were rare (though some public TCRs occurred in many donors). A later analysis, which compared TCR beta chains of equal frequency, found the HLA-associated ones more clonally expanded. Through in vitro validation, a few CMV-associated chains were shown to be specific for CMV antigens.

The V gene's germline CDR1 is MNHNS and CDR2 SASEGT. The CDR3 length is 14 residues. The V gene lost 2 bases and the J gene lost 1 base, with 8 bases spanning the gap. Turning to this clone: No antigen is known for it.

PCR primers comprised 60 Vbeta and 13 Jbeta primers. Repertoires were generated with immunoSEQ multiplex PCR, while TCRdb's copy carries only in-frame clones and drops some. The sample contains about 92,000 clones, around four fifths of which appear only once. The V gene is TRBV6-1, the J gene TRBJ1-1, with D unclear. The sequencing sample was made of PBMCs. This clonotype was sampled from a man aged 45 to 65 in good health and CMV-seropositive. CDR3 protein: CASSELIRNTEAFF. CDR3 DNA sequence: TGTGCCAGCAGTGAACTAATACGGAACACTGAAGCTTTCTTT.